The 32 T cell receptor beta chains below come from one sample, sequenced in a study of T cell responses to AZD1222 COVID-19 vaccine. Profiled with immunoSEQ multiplex PCR; TCRdb holds only in-frame clones, not every one. The data hold some 97,000 clones, with about 87% observed a single time. The input for sequencing was peripheral blood, taken on day 0 of AZD1222 vaccination. The receptors were gathered from an adult in good health.

This clone showed up just a few times. V usage is TRBV7-9 and J usage is TRBJ1-4; D not resolved. CDR1 and CDR2 from the germline V gene are SEHNR and FQNEAQ (reference sequence). The CDR3 contains 15 residues. Trimming pared 7 bases from V and 2 bases from J, leaving 14 bases between. CDR3 residues: CASTVGVWTNEKLFF. CDR3 nucleotides: TGTGCCAGCACCGTCGGTGTGTGGACTAATGAAAAACTGTTTTTT.

V gene TRBV6-1 combines with J gene TRBJ2-5, with D possibly matching TRBD1 (5 bases). Germline-derived CDR1 and CDR2 are MNHNS and SASEGT. Trimming cost V 0 bases and J 9 bases, with 20 bases left between them. This CDR3 is built from 16 residues. CDR3 sequence reads: CASSEASSGMGWAQYF. The CDR3 DNA reads TGTGCCAGCAGTGAAGCTTCATCAGGGATGGGTTGGGCCCAGTACTTC.

This clone has just a few counts. The rearrangement uses TRBV30 and TRBJ2-7, with D perhaps matching TRBD1 or TRBD2 (5 bases each). Trimming took 3 bases from V and 3 from J, leaving 12 bases between them. Germline V gene data show CDR1 as GTSNPN and CDR2 as SVGIG (reference sequence). The CDR3 spans 13 residues. CDR3 in amino acids: CAWRGDGHYEQYF. CDR3 DNA sequence: TGTGCCTGGAGAGGGGACGGTCACTACGAGCAGTACTTC.

This chain joins TRBV7-8 and TRBJ1-5, with a tentative D call TRBD1 (6 bases). CDR1 is SGHVS, CDR2 FQNEAQ, per germline. The length of the CDR3 is 22 residues. V lost 0 bases and J 0 bases, leaving 27 bases between the germline ends. DNA of the CDR3: TGTGCCAGCAGCTTAGCACATCCGGGGGGGCCTGGGCTAAAGCGTAGCAATCAGCCCCAGCATTTT. This sequence encodes CASSLAHPGGPGLKRSNQPQHF.

The rearrangement uses TRBV2 and TRBJ2-2; 9 bases are shared with TRBD2. Germline values: CDR1 SNHLY, CDR2 FYNNEI. The CDR3 has 17 amino acids. V was clipped by 2 bases and J by 2 bases; unmatched bases: 6. CDR3 region: CASSELGGRVNTGELFF. DNA for the CDR3: TGTGCCAGCAGTGAACTGGGCGGGAGGGTAAACACCGGGGAGCTGTTTTTT.

V and J are TRBV4-2 and TRBJ2-1, with TRBD2 identical over 13 bases. CDR3 length: 18 amino acids. Trimming cost V 0 bases and J 9 bases; bases outside gene matches: 11. Germline lookup yields CDR1 LGHNA and CDR2 YNFKEQ. The CDR3 loop is CASSQDGTSGRDTGEQFF. The CDR3 DNA reads TGTGCCAGCAGCCAAGACGGTACTAGCGGGAGGGACACAGGTGAGCAGTTCTTC.

The chain has TRBV19 and TRBJ2-1; D call uncertain. The CDR3 covers 14 residues. Germline V gene data show CDR1 as LNHDA and CDR2 as SQIVND (reference sequence). Trimming took 6 bases from V and 4 from J, leaving 13 bases between them. In nucleotides, the CDR3 is TGTGCCAGTAGCCCCGATGTGGGTTACAATGAGCAGTTCTTC. This translates into CASSPDVGYNEQFF.

The chain has TRBV25-1 and TRBJ1-4, with 7 bases lining up with TRBD1. This CDR3 is 15 amino acids long. Germline values: CDR1 MGHDK, CDR2 SYGVNS. V shed 7 bases and J 3 bases; nucleotides not matched to a gene: 8. The CDR3 sequence: CASTIAGQANEKLFF. CDR3 in DNA: TGTGCCAGCACCATCGCCGGACAGGCTAATGAAAAACTGTTTTTT.

This sequence joins TRBV30 and TRBJ2-7, with 12 bases matching TRBD2. This CDR3 is built from 13 residues. Germline V CDR1 and CDR2: GTSNPN, SVGIG (reference sequence). CDR3 DNA sequence: TGTGCGTCTCAGACTAGCGGGAGCTACGAGCAGTACTTC. Its translation is CASQTSGSYEQYF.

This chain links TRBV4-2 with TRBJ1-5, with 7 bases lining up with TRBD1. Trimming cost V 6 bases and J 2 bases; bases outside gene matches: 1. Germline CDR1 reads LGHNA; CDR2 reads YNFKEQ. The CDR3 totals 13 residues. The CDR3 DNA sequence: TGTGCCAGCAGTGGACAGGGCAATCAGCCCCAGCATTTT. It translates to CASSGQGNQPQHF.

The chain joins TRBV6-2 or TRBV6-3 to TRBJ1-5, with D unclear. Trimming took off 3 bases at V and 9 bases at J, with 18 bases between the two ends. The CDR3 length is 15 residues. CDR1 is MNHEY, CDR2 SVGEGT, per germline. CDR3 region: CASSYSQVGRVPQHF. The CDR3 region has the DNA TGTGCCAGCAGTTATTCCCAGGTTGGAAGGGTGCCCCAGCATTTT.

The V and J genes are TRBV10-2 and TRBJ1-5; the D is unclear. The V and J ends lost 4 bases and 0 bases respectively, with 10 bases between them. This CDR3 has 15 residues. CDR1 is WSHSY and CDR2 is SAAADI in the germline V gene. The CDR3 reads CASSGMTYSNQPQHF. CDR3 bases: TGCGCCAGCAGTGGGATGACCTATAGCAATCAGCCCCAGCATTTT.

The rearrangement joins TRBV6-5 to TRBJ1-1, with D perhaps TRBD1 (6 bases). This CDR3 is 13 amino acids long. V shed 8 bases and J shed 3 bases, with 13 bases lying between them. Looked up from germline, CDR1 is MNHEY and CDR2 is SVGAGI. CDR3 sequence: CASLRGKDTEAFF. Written as DNA, the CDR3 is TGTGCCAGCCTCAGGGGCAAAGACACTGAAGCTTTCTTT.

The chain combines TRBV10-2 with TRBJ2-5, with a weak D call TRBD1 (5 bases). The CDR3 has 13 residues. V was trimmed by 2 bases and J by 5 bases, leaving 9 bases between them. The germline V gene has CDR1 WSHSY and CDR2 SAAADI. This chain's CDR3 is CASSERGWETQYF. CDR3 in DNA: TGCGCCAGCAGTGAGAGGGGATGGGAGACCCAGTACTTC.

The V gene is TRBV7-6, the J gene TRBJ1-4; no reliable D call. The CDR3 is 16 amino acids. The V end lost 4 bases, the J end lost 0 bases, and 12 bases lay between the germline ends. CDR1 and CDR2 (germline): SGHVS, FNYEAQ. The CDR3 sequence is CASSYGGLSTNEKLFF. In nucleotides, the CDR3 is TGTGCCAGCAGCTACGGAGGGCTTTCAACTAATGAAAAACTGTTTTTT.

The CDR3 nucleotides read TGTGCCATCGCCCCAGGGGGCGAAATGAACACTGAAGCTTTCTTT. The encoded protein is CAIAPGGEMNTEAFF. J is TRBJ1-1 and V is TRBV10-3; 8 nucleotides align to TRBD1. CDR1 is ENHRY and CDR2 is SYGVKD in the germline V gene. With 8 bases clipped from V and 0 bases from J, the junction kept 8 bases outside the gene matches. This CDR3 has 15 residues.

This clone was found once. The rearrangement uses TRBV6-6 and TRBJ1-4; D might be TRBD1 (6 bases). There are 16 residues in the CDR3. V shed 0 bases and J shed 0 bases, with 8 bases lying between them. Germline lookup yields CDR1 MNHNY and CDR2 SVGAGI (reference sequence). The CDR3 DNA follows: TGTGCCAGCAGTTACTCGGGGGGCCCAACTAATGAAAAACTGTTTTTT. It yields the protein CASSYSGGPTNEKLFF.

The chain is built from TRBV18 and TRBJ1-5; D is perhaps TRBD1 (6 bases). V was shortened by 0 bases and J by 0 bases, with 9 bases between the two germline ends. The CDR3 runs to 16 residues. Germline V gene data show CDR1 as KGHSH and CDR2 as LQKENI. Written as DNA, the CDR3 is TGTGCCAGCTCACCACCCGGACAGTATAGCAATCAGCCCCAGCATTTT. The encoded protein is CASSPPGQYSNQPQHF.

CDR3 in DNA: TGCAGTGCTAGTAACCCTAGCGGGAGGGCCTCCCCCGGGGAGCTGTTTTTT. Translated: CSASNPSGRASPGELFF. The chain has TRBV20-1 and TRBJ2-2; 12 nucleotides agree with TRBD2. The CDR3 loop spans 17 amino acids. Germline CDR1 and CDR2: DFQATT and SNEGSKA (reference sequence). Trimming removed 3 bases from V and 6 bases from J; junction bases left unmatched: 11.

The V and J genes are TRBV12-3 or TRBV12-4 and TRBJ2-1, with 7 nucleotides matching TRBD1. V lost 6 bases and J lost 15; bases outside the gene matches: 11. The CDR3 consists of 12 residues. The chain's CDR3 is CASSRPTGKRFF. The CDR3 coding sequence is TGTGCCAGCAGCCGCCCGACAGGGAAGAGGTTCTTC.

The rearrangement links TRBV5-1 to TRBJ2-7; 7 bases agree with TRBD1. From germline, CDR1 is SGHRS and CDR2 YFSETQ. The CDR3 has 14 amino acids. V trimming: 4 bases; J trimming: 0 bases; junction bases outside the gene matches: 4. The CDR3 loop is CASSIGQVSYEQYF. The CDR3 DNA reads TGCGCCAGCAGCATCGGACAGGTCTCCTACGAGCAGTACTTC.

This clone appeared a few times. This chain uses TRBV3-1 (or the pseudogene TRBV3-2) with TRBJ1-1, with D perhaps matching TRBD1 (6 bases). The CDR3 is made up of 17 amino acids. V was shortened by 3 bases and J by 2 bases, with 19 bases between the two germline ends. The germline gives CDR1 LGHDT, CDR2 YNNKEL (reference sequence). In DNA, the CDR3 is TGTGCCAGCAGCCAGGGGGCCCTTCTTCAAGGAAACACTGAAGCTTTCTTT. As protein: CASSQGALLQGNTEAFF.

The rearrangement links TRBV19 to TRBJ1-5; D is unresolved. V lost 6 bases and J lost 0, with 12 bases in between. CDR1 is LNHDA, CDR2 SQIVND, per germline (reference sequence). The CDR3 is made up of 15 amino acids. The CDR3 DNA reads as TGTGCCAGTAGGGTTGGTTATTATAGCAATCAGCCCCAGCATTTT. Protein sequence: CASRVGYYSNQPQHF.

The chain links TRBV19 to TRBJ2-1; no definite D call. With 7 bases removed from V and 1 base from J, the gap between germline ends came to 14 bases. This CDR3 spans 15 amino acids. Germline CDR1 reads LNHDA; CDR2 reads SQIVND (reference sequence). CDR3 sequence: CASTKDGQSYNEQFF. The CDR3 nucleotides are TGTGCCAGTACCAAGGACGGCCAATCCTACAATGAGCAGTTCTTC.

The V and J genes are TRBV28 and TRBJ1-1, with D unclear. From germline, CDR1 is MDHEN and CDR2 SYDVKM. Trimming pared 6 bases from V and 5 bases from J, leaving 13 bases between. CDR3 length equals 13 residues. The CDR3 here is CASSPMRLTEAFF. The CDR3 bases are TGTGCCAGCAGCCCAATGCGGTTGACTGAAGCTTTCTTT.

The chain links TRBV28 to TRBJ2-2; possible D gene TRBD2, 6 bases. V was pared by 3 bases and J by 5 bases, with 16 bases between. Germline V CDR1 and CDR2: MDHEN, SYDVKM. This CDR3 has 16 residues. The CDR3, as DNA: TGTGCCAGCAGTTTTTCCGGGAGTGTAGAAACCGGGGAGCTGTTTTTT. Protein product: CASSFSGSVETGELFF.

J is TRBJ2-5 and V is TRBV2; 7 bases fit TRBD2. J was trimmed by 5 bases and V by 2 bases; bases with no gene match: 5. The CDR3 loop spans 14 amino acids. Germline loops: CDR1 SNHLY, CDR2 FYNNEI. The CDR3 nucleotides read TGTGCCAGCAGTGAAAGGGGCGGGGGTGAGACCCAGTACTTC. As protein: CASSERGGGETQYF.

The V gene is TRBV6-5, the J gene TRBJ1-6, with D unresolved. There are 13 residues in the CDR3. V lost 0 bases, J lost 10 bases, and 7 bases lay in between. CDR1 is MNHEY and CDR2 is SVGAGI in the germline V gene. CDR3 amino acids: CASSYSIPSPLHF. DNA for the CDR3: TGTGCCAGCAGTTACTCGATTCCATCACCCCTCCACTTT.

The chain combines TRBV7-3 with TRBJ2-7; D unresolved. The CDR3 runs 15 residues. Germline V lookup: CDR1 SGHTA, CDR2 FQGTGA. Trimming removed 3 bases at V and 3 bases at J, with 15 bases between. CDR3 amino acids: CASSFRGGESYEQYF. DNA of the CDR3: TGTGCCAGCAGCTTTCGCGGCGGAGAGAGCTACGAGCAGTACTTC.

V and J are TRBV15 and TRBJ1-6; 7 nucleotides match TRBD1. Germline V gives CDR1 LNHNV, CDR2 YYDKDF (reference sequence). V lost 0 bases, J lost 7 bases, and 0 bases stayed unmatched. This CDR3 comprises 14 residues. The CDR3 protein is CATSRDRGNSPLHF. The CDR3 DNA reads as TGTGCCACCAGCAGAGACAGGGGGAATTCACCCCTCCACTTT.

This chain joins TRBV11-2 and TRBJ2-3, with D unresolved. The CDR3 is made up of 15 amino acids. Between the trimmed V and J ends, which lost 5 bases and 2 bases, there was a span of 14 bases. Germline V lookup: CDR1 SGHAT, CDR2 FQNNGV. As DNA, the CDR3 is TGTGCCAGCAGCCTCATAGCCGTTATCACAGATACGCAGTATTTT. Translated, it gives CASSLIAVITDTQYF.

This chain connects TRBV11-3 to TRBJ2-7; D is unclear. Trimming pared 5 bases from V and 0 bases from J, leaving 14 bases between. Germline V gene lookup returns CDR1 SGHNT and CDR2 YENEEA. The CDR3 is made up of 15 amino acids. The CDR3 is CASSPPSRYSYEQYF. The CDR3 nucleotides read TGTGCCAGCAGCCCCCCTTCAAGGTACTCCTACGAGCAGTACTTC.